A single sample gave rise to the 30 T cell receptor beta chains below, sequenced in a study of CD8+ T cells in alopecia areata. Following RNA extraction, reverse transcription yielded cDNA that acted as the sequencing template. Clones were read by immunoSEQ multiplex PCR, and TCRdb kept only the in-frame ones, dropping some. The data contain approximately 200,000 clones, roughly three fifths of them seen just once; the ten biggest clones take up about 0.69%. Treatment reported: oral pan-JAK inhibitor, 5-10 mg twice daily. The sequencing used CD4+ T cells sorted from blood, collected at week 4, from a patient treated with tofacitinib. The receptors were sampled from a human donor with alopecia areata.

The DNA for the CDR3 is TGTGCCTGGAGCCAGCTAGCGGGGACCGGGGAGCTGTTTTTT. It yields the protein CAWSQLAGTGELFF. V gene TRBV30 combines with J gene TRBJ2-2, with 9 nucleotides matching TRBD2. Germline assignment: CDR1 GTSNPN and CDR2 SVGIG (reference sequence). Unmatched junction bases numbered 4, after V lost 3 bases and J lost 5 bases. The CDR3 runs to 14 residues.

The chain has TRBV29-1 and TRBJ1-5; D gene unclear. Trimming took off 5 bases at V and 1 base at J, with 9 bases between the two ends. In germline, CDR1 is SQVTM, CDR2 ANQGSEA. The CDR3 length is 13 residues. The CDR3 DNA follows: TGCAGCGTTATGGCGGGGAGCAATCAGCCCCAGCATTTT. It specifies CSVMAGSNQPQHF.

The chain combines TRBV18 with TRBJ2-7; D may be TRBD2 (5 bases). Germline V gene sequence: CDR1 KGHSH, CDR2 LQKENI. CDR3 size: 13 residues. The V end lost 6 bases, the J end lost 5 bases, and 14 bases lay between the germline ends. The CDR3 DNA is TGTGCCAGCTCCCCAACGACTACCAACGAGCAGTACTTC. Its protein is CASSPTTTNEQYF.

This clone was found a few times. The genes are TRBV29-1 and TRBJ2-1; perhaps D is TRBD1 or TRBD2 (5 bases each). The CDR3 consists of 14 residues. Trimming shortened V by 7 bases and J by 6 bases, and 19 bases separated the two germline ends. The germline gives CDR1 SQVTM, CDR2 ANQGSEA. CDR3 DNA sequence: TGCAGCGCCTCTCGGGGCAGGGCCGGCAATGAGCAGTTCTTC. Translated, it gives CSASRGRAGNEQFF.

V and J are TRBV5-1 and TRBJ2-5, with D possibly TRBD1 on 6 matching bases. V was clipped by 0 bases and J by 4 bases, with 10 bases between them. CDR1 is SGHRS and CDR2 is YFSETQ in the germline V gene. This CDR3 contains 14 residues. CDR3 sequence: CASSLAPGVETQYF. The CDR3 coding sequence is TGCGCCAGCAGCTTGGCCCCAGGGGTAGAGACCCAGTACTTC.

The chain carries TRBV9 and TRBJ2-5; TRBD1 aligns across 10 bases. Germline CDR1 and CDR2: SGDLS and YYNGEE. Trimming at V came to 4 bases and at J to 5 bases, leaving 8 bases not matched to a gene. The CDR3 runs to 15 residues. In nucleotides, the CDR3 is TGTGCCAGCAGCTCGACAGGGGGCGAGGGGGAGACCCAGTACTTC. Its translation: CASSSTGGEGETQYF.

This rearrangement joins TRBV29-1 to TRBJ1-2, with D possibly being TRBD1 (6 bases). The CDR3 has 13 residues. The V and J ends lost 2 bases and 3 bases respectively, with 10 bases between them. The germline V gene has CDR1 SQVTM and CDR2 ANQGSEA. The DNA of the CDR3 is TGCAGCGTTGAACTGGACAGATACTATGGCTACACCTTC. Translated: CSVELDRYYGYTF.

The chain has TRBV5-1 and TRBJ1-1, with a tentative D call TRBD1 (5 bases). CDR1 and CDR2 (germline): SGHRS, YFSETQ. Trimming removed 1 base at V and 1 base at J, with 11 bases between. The CDR3 spans 15 residues. CDR3: CASSLLGVWNTEAFF. The CDR3 region has the DNA TGCGCCAGCAGCTTGTTGGGGGTCTGGAACACTGAAGCTTTCTTT. Variable domain in full (rest from reference TRBV5-1 and TRBJ1-1): KAGVTQTPRYLIKTRGQQVTLSCSPISGHRSVSWYQQTPGQGLQFLFEYFSETQRNKGNFPGRFSGRQFSNSRSEMNVSTLELGDSALYLCASSLLGVWNTEAFFGQGTRLTVV.

This clone was detected only a few times. Additional DNA sequences in this sample encode the identical CDR3. V and J are TRBV28 and TRBJ2-5, with no clear D. Trimming took off 4 bases at V and 5 bases at J, with 5 bases between the two ends. CDR3 length: 11 amino acids. In germline, CDR1 is MDHEN, CDR2 SYDVKM. The CDR3 DNA is TGTGCCAGCAGTTCCGGGGAGACCCAGTACTTC. This encodes CASSSGETQYF.

The chain uses TRBV11-3 and TRBJ2-1; D ambiguous. The germline CDR1 and CDR2 sequences are SGHNT and YENEEA. The length of the CDR3 is 13 residues. The V end was cut by 1 base, the J end by 5 bases, with 6 bases between. The CDR3 is CASSLGANNEQFF. Written as DNA, the CDR3 is TGTGCCAGCAGCTTAGGAGCCAACAATGAGCAGTTCTTC.

This clone was observed a few times. The chain links TRBV2 to TRBJ2-1, with D unresolved. Germline values: CDR1 SNHLY, CDR2 FYNNEI. The CDR3 runs to 15 residues. The V gene lost 6 bases and the J gene lost 10 bases, with 22 bases spanning the gap. DNA of the CDR3: TGTGCCAGCAGCCAAGTGGTGGGCTGGCTGGGGGAGCAGTTCTTC. Its protein is CASSQVVGWLGEQFF.

The chain has TRBV19 and TRBJ2-5; no clear D. The germline gives CDR1 LNHDA, CDR2 SQIVND (reference sequence). The CDR3 totals 12 residues. V shed 4 bases and J shed 5 bases, with 8 bases lying between them. CDR3 sequence: CASSKVAETQYF. The CDR3 DNA reads TGTGCCAGTAGTAAAGTCGCTGAGACCCAGTACTTC.

The rearrangement links TRBV30 to TRBJ1-1, with D maybe TRBD1 (5 bases). Per the germline V gene, CDR1 is GTSNPN and CDR2 is SVGIG (reference sequence). Trimming left V 5 bases short and J 4 bases short, with 17 bases between. This CDR3 is 14 amino acids long. This CDR3 reads CAWRGRAQGTEAFF. In DNA, the CDR3 is TGTGCCTGGCGGGGGAGGGCCCAGGGCACTGAAGCTTTCTTT.

This sequence joins TRBV5-1 and TRBJ1-1; 7 bases match TRBD1. CDR3 length: 14 amino acids. From germline, CDR1 is SGHRS and CDR2 YFSETQ. V lost 1 base to trimming and J lost 3 bases; unmatched junction nucleotides: 3. The CDR3, as DNA: TGCGCCAGCAGCTTGACAGGGGTGGACACTGAAGCTTTCTTT. Translation gives CASSLTGVDTEAFF.

The chain links TRBV11-2 to TRBJ1-1, with D possibly matching TRBD1 (5 bases). The CDR3 has 13 residues. Deletions cut 3 bases from V and 4 bases from J, with 9 bases between. CDR1 is SGHAT and CDR2 is FQNNGV in the germline V gene. The CDR3 coding sequence is TGTGCCAGCAGCTTGTGGGGCGCCACTGAAGCTTTCTTT. Encoded protein: CASSLWGATEAFF. The whole variable domain, filled in from reference TRBV11-2 and TRBJ1-1, reads EAGVAQSPRYKIIEKRQSVAFWCNPISGHATLYWYQQILGQGPKLLIQFQNNGVVDDSQLPKDRFSAERLKGVDSTLKIQPAKLEDSAVYLCASSLWGATEAFFGQGTRLTVV.

The V gene is TRBV18, the J gene TRBJ2-7; perhaps TRBD1 as D (7 bases). Germline CDR1 reads KGHSH; CDR2 reads LQKENI. Trimming pared 6 bases from V and 5 bases from J, leaving 17 bases between. The CDR3 extends over 14 amino acids. Written as DNA, the CDR3 is TGTGCCAGCTCTTTAAGGCAGGGGGAGGACGAGCAGTACTTC. Its protein product is CASSLRQGEDEQYF.

The chain has TRBV29-1 and TRBJ1-4, with D uncertain. The CDR3 covers 10 residues. Trimming removed 0 bases from V and 7 bases from J, with 0 bases in between. Germline values: CDR1 SQVTM, CDR2 ANQGSEA. The CDR3 DNA reads as TGCAGCGTTGAAGATGAAAAACTGTTTTTT. Translated: CSVEDEKLFF.

The chain has TRBV5-1 and TRBJ2-7, with D perhaps matching TRBD2 (5 bases). V was trimmed by 2 bases and J by 3 bases, leaving 12 bases between them. The germline V gene has CDR1 SGHRS and CDR2 YFSETQ. This CDR3 is 14 amino acids long. In DNA form, the CDR3 reads TGCGCCAGCAGCTTTGTGGGAGCGTACTACGAGCAGTACTTC. It encodes CASSFVGAYYEQYF.

CDR3: CASSITGQGRTDTQYF. The CDR3 coding sequence is TGTGCCAGCAGCATCACGGGACAGGGTCGAACAGATACGCAGTATTTT. The chain is built from TRBV7-3 and TRBJ2-3; 9 positions match TRBD1. The CDR3 totals 16 residues. The junction had 9 bases not matched to a gene; V was cut back by 5 bases and J by 3 bases. Germline V lookup: CDR1 SGHTA, CDR2 FQGTGA.

The V and J genes are TRBV5-4 and TRBJ2-7, with D perhaps TRBD1 or TRBD2 (6 bases each). Trimming took off 1 base at V and 9 bases at J, with 14 bases between the two ends. Germline values: CDR1 SGHNT, CDR2 YYREEE (reference sequence). The CDR3 has 13 residues. For the CDR3, the DNA is TGTGCCAGCAGCTTGCCGGGGGCGGAGGGGCAGTACTTC. It translates to CASSLPGAEGQYF.

The V call is TRBV10-3, the J call TRBJ2-3; D is possibly TRBD1 (6 bases). V was clipped by 0 bases and J by 0 bases, with 10 bases between them. Germline V lookup: CDR1 ENHRY, CDR2 SYGVKD. The CDR3 contains 16 residues. CDR3 region: CAISESGRGSTDTQYF. DNA for the CDR3: TGTGCCATCAGTGAGTCTGGCAGGGGCAGCACAGATACGCAGTATTTT.

The chain has TRBV7-9 and TRBJ1-2; D is unresolved. The V end was cut by 5 bases, the J end by 6 bases, with 22 bases between. The germline gives CDR1 SEHNR, CDR2 FQNEAQ (reference sequence). The CDR3 sequence is 16 residues long. As DNA, the CDR3 is TGTGCCAGCAGCGCCTACTTAGCACAACTCCCACATGGCTACACCTTC. Its protein is CASSAYLAQLPHGYTF. Complete variable domain (other parts from reference TRBV7-9 and TRBJ1-2): DTGVSQNPRHKITKRGQNVTFRCDPISEHNRLYWYRQTLGQGPEFLTYFQNEAQLEKSRLLSDRFSAERPKGSFSTLEIQRTEQGDSAMYLCASSAYLAQLPHGYTFGSGTRLTVV.

This chain joins TRBV4-2 and TRBJ1-2; D not resolved. Between the trimmed V and J ends, which lost 2 bases and 0 bases, there was a span of 13 bases. The CDR3 runs 16 residues. Per the germline V gene, CDR1 is LGHNA and CDR2 is YNFKEQ. The CDR3 coding sequence is TGTGCCAGCAGCCAACTCTCGAGGACGGCTAACTATGGCTACACCTTC. Residues: CASSQLSRTANYGYTF.

This clone was counted many times. J is TRBJ1-4 and V is TRBV6-6; 9 bases line up with TRBD1. Trimming cost V 8 bases and J 5 bases; bases outside gene matches: 3. Per the germline V gene, CDR1 is MNHNY and CDR2 is SVGAGI (reference sequence). The CDR3 consists of 13 residues. The CDR3 loop is CASRDRANEKLFF. DNA of the CDR3: TGTGCCAGCCGGGACAGGGCGAATGAAAAACTGTTTTTT.

The chain employs TRBV5-1 and TRBJ1-5; no clear D gene. V was trimmed by 0 bases and J by 3 bases, leaving 13 bases between them. CDR3 size: 16 residues. CDR1 SGHRS and CDR2 YFSETQ come from the germline V gene. This CDR3 is CASSLVPTDNNQPQHF. Here the CDR3 DNA reads TGCGCCAGCAGCTTGGTCCCGACCGATAACAATCAGCCCCAGCATTTT.

The chain couples TRBV7-2 to TRBJ2-5; D possibly matches TRBD1 or TRBD2 (5 bases each). The CDR3 is 14 amino acids. The V gene lost 1 base and the J gene lost 10 bases, with 16 bases spanning the gap. Germline CDR1 and CDR2: SGHTA and FQGNSA. CDR3 sequence: CASSLVVGDWGQYF. CDR3 DNA: TGTGCCAGCAGCTTAGTTGTGGGGGATTGGGGCCAGTACTTC. Combining the CDR3 with reference TRBV7-2 and TRBJ2-5 gives the whole variable domain GAGVSQSPSNKVTEKGKDVELRCDPISGHTALYWYRQSLGQGLEFLIYFQGNSAPDKSGLPSDRFSAERTGGSVSTLTIQRTQQEDSAVYLCASSLVVGDWGQYFGPGTRLLVL.

V usage is TRBV5-6 and J usage is TRBJ2-2; tentatively, D is TRBD2 (5 bases). The CDR3 runs 17 residues. CDR1 is SGHDT and CDR2 is YYEEEE in the germline V gene. V was clipped by 2 bases and J by 0 bases, with 14 bases between them. The CDR3 protein is CASSLTGERANTGELFF. The CDR3 bases are TGTGCCAGCAGCTTAACCGGGGAACGGGCGAACACCGGGGAGCTGTTTTTT.

For this clone: This same CDR3 is encoded by further DNA sequences in the sample. This chain links TRBV29-1 with TRBJ2-5; tentative D call: TRBD2 (7 bases). The germline V and J ends were trimmed by 7 bases and 4 bases, with 13 bases remaining between them. Per germline, CDR1 SQVTM and CDR2 ANQGSEA. This CDR3 contains 12 residues. For the CDR3, the DNA is TGCAGCGCCGGGGGGCTCGGAGAGACCCAGTACTTC. Encoded protein: CSAGGLGETQYF.

V gene TRBV29-1 combines with J gene TRBJ2-3; 10 bases align to TRBD2. V shed 4 bases, J shed 4 bases, and the junction held 2 bases outside the gene matches. The CDR3 length is 13 residues. From germline, CDR1 is SQVTM and CDR2 ANQGSEA. This chain's CDR3 is CSVGLAGSDTQYF. CDR3 DNA sequence: TGCAGCGTTGGACTAGCGGGTTCAGATACGCAGTATTTT.

This CDR3 reads CASSPNWEDTQYF. In nucleotides, the CDR3 is TGTGCCAGCAGCCCCAACTGGGAAGATACGCAGTATTTT. The chain employs TRBV7-2 and TRBJ2-3; no clear D gene. This CDR3 comprises 13 residues. V dropped 5 bases and J dropped 5 bases, with 11 bases sitting between them. CDR1 SGHTA and CDR2 FQGNSA come from the germline V gene. The full variable domain, rest sourced from reference TRBV7-2 and TRBJ2-3, is GAGVSQSPSNKVTEKGKDVELRCDPISGHTALYWYRQSLGQGLEFLIYFQGNSAPDKSGLPSDRFSAERTGGSVSTLTIQRTQQEDSAVYLCASSPNWEDTQYFGPGTRLTVL.